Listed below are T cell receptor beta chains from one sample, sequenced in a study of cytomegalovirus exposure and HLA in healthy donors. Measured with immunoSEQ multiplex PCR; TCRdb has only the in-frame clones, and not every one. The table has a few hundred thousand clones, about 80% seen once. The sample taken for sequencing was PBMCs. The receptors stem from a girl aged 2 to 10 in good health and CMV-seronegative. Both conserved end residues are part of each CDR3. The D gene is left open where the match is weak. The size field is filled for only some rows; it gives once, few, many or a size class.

DNA: TGCGCCAGCAGTGAGGGCAACGGGAGGACCGAGCAGTACTTC
CDR3: CASSEGNGRTEQYF
D: TRBD2
length: 14
size: -
J: TRBJ2-7
V: TRBV10-2

DNA: TGTGCCAGCAGCCGGGACAGCAGCTCCTATAATTCACCCCTCCACTTT
CDR3: CASSRDSSSYNSPLHF
D: TRBD1
length: 16
size: -
J: TRBJ1-6
V: TRBV27

DNA: TGCGCCAGCAGCCAAGGGGACAGGGGGCACAATGGCTACACCTTC
CDR3: CASSQGDRGHNGYTF
D: TRBD1
length: 15
size: -
J: TRBJ1-2
V: TRBV4-1

DNA: TGTGCCAGCAGCTTAGTCCGGAGCACTGAAGCTTTCTTT
CDR3: CASSLVRSTEAFF
D: -
length: 13
size: -
J: TRBJ1-1
V: TRBV5-8

DNA: TGCGCCAGCAGCTTGAGTTCGGCGGAGCCATTAGCTTTCTTT
CDR3: CASSLSSAEPLAFF
D: -
length: 14
size: -
J: TRBJ1-1
V: TRBV5-1

DNA: TGTGCCAGCAGCTTAAGGACTAGCGGCCCCAATGAGCAGTTCTTC
CDR3: CASSLRTSGPNEQFF
D: TRBD2
length: 15
size: -
J: TRBJ2-1
V: TRBV7-3

DNA: TGTGCCAGCAGCTCAACACAGGGTTTCGATGGCTACACCTTC
CDR3: CASSSTQGFDGYTF
D: -
length: 14
size: -
J: TRBJ1-2
V: TRBV7-9

DNA: TGTGCCAGCAGGTCGACTAGTCAGCCTCACTACGAGCAGTACTTC
CDR3: CASRSTSQPHYEQYF
D: -
length: 15
size: few
J: TRBJ2-7
V: TRBV21-1

DNA: TGCGCCAGCAGCTTGCGAACGGCCTACGAGCAGTACTTC
CDR3: CASSLRTAYEQYF
D: -
length: 13
size: -
J: TRBJ2-7
V: TRBV5-1

DNA: TGTTCCAGCAGCTTGGGGACAGGGGTTCCACCCCTCCACTTT
CDR3: CSSSLGTGVPPLHF
D: TRBD1
length: 14
size: -
J: TRBJ1-6
V: TRBV7-9

DNA: TGTGCCAGCTGGGGAGGGGTAAAATATGGAACTGGAAACACCATATATTTT
CDR3: CASWGGVKYGTGNTIYF
D: -
length: 17
size: -
J: TRBJ1-3
V: TRBV11-2

DNA: TGTGCCAGTAGTCGGTGGGGGGTCCCAGATACGCAGTATTTT
CDR3: CASSRWGVPDTQYF
D: -
length: 14
size: -
J: TRBJ2-3
V: TRBV19

DNA: TGCGCCAGCAGCTTGGCGAGAGGCACCCAAGAGACCCAGTACTTC
CDR3: CASSLARGTQETQYF
D: -
length: 15
size: -
J: TRBJ2-5
V: TRBV5-1

DNA: TGCAGCGTTGAACGCGGAGCGCGGGCCACAGATACGCAGTATTTT
CDR3: CSVERGARATDTQYF
D: -
length: 15
size: -
J: TRBJ2-3
V: TRBV29-1

DNA: TGTGCCAGCAGCCGACAGGACTCAAACTATGGCTACACCTTC
CDR3: CASSRQDSNYGYTF
D: -
length: 14
size: -
J: TRBJ1-2
V: TRBV7-2

DNA: TGTGTCAGAAACAGGCCTCTCCGTTACTTC
CDR3: CVRNRPLRYF
D: -
length: 10
size: -
J: TRBJ2-7
V: TRBV25-1

DNA: TGTGCCAGCAGTTACTCGGCCGGGACTAGTCAAGAGACCCAGTACTTC
CDR3: CASSYSAGTSQETQYF
D: TRBD2
length: 16
size: -
J: TRBJ2-5
V: TRBV6-5

DNA: TGTGCCAGCAGTTCTAGCGGACTAGTCGGAGATACGCAGTATTTT
CDR3: CASSSSGLVGDTQYF
D: TRBD2
length: 15
size: -
J: TRBJ2-3
V: TRBV9

DNA: TGTGCCAGCAGCTTAATCACAGGCCGTGGTGAGCAGTTCTTC
CDR3: CASSLITGRGEQFF
D: -
length: 14
size: -
J: TRBJ2-1
V: TRBV7-9

DNA: TGTGCCAGCAGTTTAATCCGGGACACCAATCAGCCCCAGCATTTT
CDR3: CASSLIRDTNQPQHF
D: -
length: 15
size: -
J: TRBJ1-5
V: TRBV28

DNA: TGTGCCAGCAGCTATACCGGGGGGGCCTTGTCCGGGGAGCTGTTTTTT
CDR3: CASSYTGGALSGELFF
D: TRBD2
length: 16
size: -
J: TRBJ2-2
V: TRBV7-7

DNA: TGTGCCAGCAGCGTAGGGCCGGGACAGGGAAATGGAAAACTGTTTTTT
CDR3: CASSVGPGQGNGKLFF
D: TRBD1
length: 16
size: -
J: TRBJ1-4
V: TRBV9

DNA: TGTGCCAGCAGCGAATGGGCCATGACAGCGCTCTCCTACAATGAGCAGTTCTTC
CDR3: CASSEWAMTALSYNEQFF
D: -
length: 18
size: -
J: TRBJ2-1
V: TRBV7-9